These T cell receptor beta chains were read from a single sample in a study of cytomegalovirus exposure and HLA in healthy donors. The assay was immunoSEQ multiplex PCR, and TCRdb's table has in-frame clones only and misses some. The repertoire holds 160,000 or so clones, with around four fifths as singletons. The sequenced sample consisted of PBMCs. The receptors were sampled from a man aged 25-40 years in good health and CMV-seropositive. Both conserved end residues are part of each CDR3. Each record gives: J gene, V gene, CDR3 length, CDR3 protein.

>TRBJ2-3|TRBV6-5|15
CASSYSGRGTDTQYF
>TRBJ2-1|TRBV5-1|21
CASSLGVSGSGGLSSYNEQFF
>TRBJ2-7|TRBV7-2|13
CASSLASRDEQYF
>TRBJ2-5|TRBV19|14
CASSAWDSQETQYF
>TRBJ1-6|TRBV9|13
CASSPNSDSPLHF
>TRBJ2-1|TRBV5-1|16
CASSLGQAGGVNEQFF
>TRBJ2-1|TRBV7-8|19
CASTPRAGSTGSSYNEQFF
>TRBJ2-2|TRBV9|14
CASSVGDLAGELFF
>TRBJ2-7|TRBV13|15
CASAERGAASYEQYF
>TRBJ2-1|TRBV5-1|12
CASSPGLIGQFF
>TRBJ1-1|TRBV2|13
CAGHTQGNTEAFF
>TRBJ2-3|TRBV7-9|15
CASSSGGSSANTQYF
>TRBJ2-3|TRBV4-1|16
CASSQEAGPSTDTQYF
>TRBJ1-2|TRBV4-3|15
CASSQDRGTHYGYTF
>TRBJ2-5|TRBV6-5|15
CASTPLDSPQETQYF
>TRBJ2-2|TRBV21-1|19
CASSKASKVLEGNTGELFF
>TRBJ1-2|TRBV7-9|13
CASSLERSYGYTF
>TRBJ2-3|TRBV7-6|15
CASSLRDRVTDTQYF
>TRBJ2-1|TRBV27|14
CASSLRTPYNEQFF
>TRBJ1-4|TRBV7-8|18
CASSSDRGHEYMDEKLFF
>TRBJ2-1|TRBV11-3|15
CASRGTRFSYNEQFF
>TRBJ1-1|TRBV5-1|14
CASSAGQLLPQAFF
>TRBJ1-2|TRBV7-2|13
CASSLGQGYGYTF
>TRBJ2-1|TRBV27|14
CASRGTGRPREQFF
>TRBJ1-2|TRBV27|13
CASSSTGVNGYTF
>TRBJ1-1|TRBV27|14
CASRRRGGLPEAFF
>TRBJ2-1|TRBV5-6|12
CASSLGGQLAFF
>TRBJ1-5|TRBV10-2|13
CASSDSGGQPQHF
>TRBJ1-2|TRBV7-9|14
CASSHEAERYGYTF
>TRBJ2-4|TRBV18|15
CASSSGGLAKNIQYF
>TRBJ2-1|TRBV27|15
CASSYGQGAVNEQFF
>TRBJ2-3|TRBV11-2|19
CASSLGGLAGGLSTDTQYF
>TRBJ2-5|TRBV4-1|15
CASSHSGGAGETQYF
>TRBJ2-7|TRBV5-1|15
CASSLQGSRSYEQYF
>TRBJ1-5|TRBV27|13
CASSHRGNQPQHF
>TRBJ1-2|TRBV2|14
CASLQGQGPRGYTF
>TRBJ2-3|TRBV5-4|16
CASSLVGGGAIDTQYF
>TRBJ2-1|TRBV6-1|11
CASRTAVEQFF
>TRBJ1-1|TRBV29-1|14
CSVVSRPPNTEAFF
>TRBJ1-4|TRBV21-1|15
CASSTDRDRSEKLFF
>TRBJ2-7|TRBV6-5|15
CASRTTGTRAYEQYF
>TRBJ2-5|TRBV7-9|17
CASSLPVGSGEGKTQYF
>TRBJ2-5|TRBV7-6|11
CASSLQETQYF
>TRBJ2-1|TRBV5-1|16
CASREASGDLRNEQFF
>TRBJ2-5|TRBV18|14
CASSPLQGAETQYF
>TRBJ2-2|TRBV19|13
CASTYQGVGELFF
>TRBJ2-7|TRBV7-8|16
CASSLVWGDRVGEQYF
>TRBJ2-7|TRBV7-7|13
CASSPDREREQYF
>TRBJ2-7|TRBV7-6|18
CASAPRPLAGGRTYEQYF
>TRBJ2-3|TRBV11-3|15
CASSLRDSSTDTQYF
>TRBJ1-2|TRBV15|15
CATSRQIGRDAGYTF
>TRBJ2-1|TRBV5-4|14
CASSLSGGAHEQFF
>TRBJ1-1|TRBV4-3|14
CASSYRKGDTEAFF